The following is a TCR beta chain sequence with its context. This record comes from a study of blood T cell repertoires in COVID-19. Study in general: Material from acute and convalescent COVID-19 was sourced from the United States, Italy and Spain. T cells, B-cell-depleted T cells, or PBMCs supplied cDNA or gDNA.

Methods used by the authors: Estimates of nucleated cell counts were drawn from the amplification of reference gene primers. Assay used: immunoSEQ multiplex PCR; TCRdb lists only in-frame clones, some missing. V, J and clone size reflect that table, while D and trimming were determined from the DNA. This table holds 210,000 or so clones, 92% found once. The clonotype originates from a man younger than 40 with acute or convalescent COVID-19. Sample: peripheral blood.

In nucleotides, the CDR3 is TGTGCCAGCGGAGGACAGAGCTCTGGAAACACCATATATTTT. Translated, it gives CASGGQSSGNTIYF. This chain joins TRBV6-6 and TRBJ1-3; D might be TRBD1 (6 bases). The CDR3 is 14 amino acids. Trimming pared 8 bases from V and 0 bases from J, leaving 11 bases between. Germline lookup yields CDR1 MNHNY and CDR2 SVGAGI (reference sequence).